This TCR beta chain was captured in a study of regulatory T cells in long-lasting Graves disease. This clonotype was detected many times. Time point given: newly diagnosed GD, antithyroid drugs for less than 3 months. Isolated PBMC RNA provided the starting material for the TCR library. V lost 1 base and J lost 0, with 13 bases in between. This CDR3 has 17 amino acids. Germline V gene lookup returns CDR1 LGHDT and CDR2 YNNKEL (reference sequence). CDR3 regions were amplified by Arm-PCR using iRepertoire HTBI primers to build TCR beta libraries. In TCRdb, the multiplex PCR reads were re-called with MiXCR into one record per CDR3 protein. The sample includes 400,000 to 450,000 distinct CDR3 sequences, roughly 15% of them seen just once. Another study also made use of these data, one on T cells in Graves' hyperthyroidism and ophthalmopathy. That study adds: Graves' hyperthyroidism without ophthalmopathy progression within 18 months was termed stable.

V and J are TRBV3-1 and TRBJ2-1; possible D gene TRBD2, 6 bases. The sequence derives from a woman aged 30 to 39 with Graves disease. The specimen was peripheral blood mononuclear cells (PBMCs), collected at new diagnosis, from a patient treated with antithyroid drugs. The CDR3 spells CASSQGWAGPSYNEQFF. The CDR3 nucleotides are TGTGCCAGCAGCCAAGGGTGGGCGGGGCCCTCCTACAATGAGCAGTTCTTC.